This T cell receptor beta chain was sequenced in a study of blood T cell repertoires in COVID-19. The CDR3 is made up of 14 amino acids. V shed 2 bases and J 5 bases; nucleotides not matched to a gene: 3. Germline loops: CDR1 SGDLS, CDR2 YYNGEE. Here immunoSEQ multiplex PCR was the method, and the copy in TCRdb shows in-frame clones only, minus some. In the table there are approximately 180,000 clones, 88% of which are singletons. The V and J genes are TRBV9 and TRBJ2-2; 7 nucleotides align to TRBD1. The receptor's source is a man aged 35 to 55 with active or convalescent COVID-19. The sample taken for sequencing was peripheral blood. CDR3 in DNA: TGTGCCAGCAGCGTGGGACAGCTAACCGGGGAGCTGTTTTTT. It translates to CASSVGQLTGELFF.